These T cell receptor beta chains were read from a single sample in a study of blood T cell repertoires in COVID-19. TCRdb's copy holds only in-frame clones and misses some; the assay was immunoSEQ multiplex PCR. This table holds some 300,000 clones, around 87% found once. The sequencing input was peripheral blood. These receptor sequences come from a man between 65 and 80 years old with acute or convalescent COVID-19. The CDR3 runs from the conserved cysteine through the conserved F or W. The order of the fields is J gene, V gene, clone size, D gene, CDR3 DNA, CDR3 protein. D genes are given only for firm matches. Some rows have no size entry. The others give once, few or many, or a class for an expanded clone.

TRBJ1-4,TRBV5-1,NA,TRBD1,TGCGCCAGCAGCCCAGGGGGCCCTAATGAAAAACTGTTTTTT,CASSPGGPNEKLFF
TRBJ1-3,TRBV3-1/TRBV3-2,NA,NA,TGTGCCAGCAGCCTTCAGATGCGAAACACCATATATTTT,CASSLQMRNTIYF
TRBJ2-2,TRBV3-1/TRBV3-2,NA,NA,TGTGCCAGCAGCCAGACAGTGAACACCGGGGAGCTGTTTTTT,CASSQTVNTGELFF
TRBJ1-1,TRBV29-1,NA,NA,TGCAGCGTTTGGACAGCTAACACTGAAGCTTTCTTT,CSVWTANTEAFF
TRBJ1-6,TRBV7-9,NA,NA,TGTGCCAGCAGCTTAGACCAGGTTCCAAATTCACCCCTCCACTTT,CASSLDQVPNSPLHF
TRBJ2-5,TRBV2,NA,NA,TGTGCCAGCAGTGACAGGGTCACAGAGACCCAGTACTTC,CASSDRVTETQYF
TRBJ2-1,TRBV7-2,NA,TRBD2,TGTGCCAGCAGGCCACGAGGCGGGGGGGACTACAATGAGCAGTTCTTC,CASRPRGGGDYNEQFF
TRBJ2-7,TRBV28,NA,NA,TGTGCCAGCATGGTTGGGCAGAACTACGAGCAGTACTTC,CASMVGQNYEQYF
TRBJ2-7,TRBV7-9,NA,TRBD1,TGTGCCAGCAGTGGAGACAGGGGGCCCTACTTC,CASSGDRGPYF
TRBJ2-5,TRBV18,many,TRBD1,TGTGCCAGCTCACCGGGACAGGGGGAGACCCAGTACTTC,CASSPGQGETQYF
TRBJ2-5,TRBV2,once,NA,TGTGCCAGCAGCGTCCAAGAGACCCAGTACTTC,CASSVQETQYF
TRBJ1-4,TRBV4-3,NA,TRBD1,TGCGCCAGCAGCCAGGCCCTCCCGGGACAGGGCCTCCCGGGGAGTGAAAAACTGTTTTTT,CASSQALPGQGLPGSEKLFF
TRBJ1-6,TRBV30,NA,NA,TGTGCCTGGAGTACCGAAGGGGCTTCCTATAATTCACCCCTCCACTTT,CAWSTEGASYNSPLHF
TRBJ2-5,TRBV4-3,NA,NA,TGCGCCAGCAGCGGGCGGGGCTCAGAGACCCAGTACTTC,CASSGRGSETQYF
TRBJ2-2,TRBV5-1,NA,TRBD1,TGCGCCAGCAACACCGGGACAGGGGGCGCGGGGGAGCTGTTTTTT,CASNTGTGGAGELFF
TRBJ1-2,TRBV7-2,NA,NA,TGTGCCAGCAGCCCTAGGGGGGGGGCGGCTAACTATGGCTACACCTTC,CASSPRGGAANYGYTF
TRBJ2-6,TRBV28,NA,TRBD1,TGTGCCAGCAGTTTGTTTGACAGGGGAAGCTCTGGGGCCAACGTCCTGACTTTC,CASSLFDRGSSGANVLTF
TRBJ1-3,TRBV6-5,NA,TRBD1,TGTGCCAGCAGTTACGGGACAGGGCTTGGAAACACCATATATTTT,CASSYGTGLGNTIYF
TRBJ1-3,TRBV18,NA,NA,TGTGCCAGCTCACCACCGAGTGAAAACACCATATATTTT,CASSPPSENTIYF
TRBJ1-5,TRBV7-3,NA,NA,TGTGCCAGCAGCTTAACGTACGGCAGCGATCAGCCCCAGCATTTT,CASSLTYGSDQPQHF
TRBJ1-5,TRBV12-1,NA,NA,TGTGCCAGCAGCTTTGAGGGACAGGGGGCATGGCAGCCCCAGCATTTT,CASSFEGQGAWQPQHF
TRBJ1-1,TRBV15,NA,TRBD1,TGTGCCACCAGCAGAGTGCCGGGACAGGGGAACACTGAAGCTTTCTTT,CATSRVPGQGNTEAFF
TRBJ1-1,TRBV20-1,NA,TRBD1,TGCAGTGCTAGTTACAGGGGGCTGATGAACACTGAAGCTTTCTTT,CSASYRGLMNTEAFF
TRBJ1-2,TRBV3-1/TRBV3-2,NA,NA,TGTGCCAGCAGCCAAAGTCAGAACTATGGCTACACCTTC,CASSQSQNYGYTF
TRBJ2-1,TRBV19,NA,TRBD2,TGTGCCAGTAGTCAGCGGGAGGGCCTAGATGAATTTGAGCAGTTCTTC,CASSQREGLDEFEQFF
TRBJ1-5,TRBV30,once,NA,TGTGCCTGGACGGGTAATAGCAATCAGCCCCAGCATTTT,CAWTGNSNQPQHF
TRBJ2-1,TRBV3-1/TRBV3-2,once,NA,TGTGCCAGCAGCCAAGATGAGGAGGTTAATAGTTACAATGAGCAGTTCTTC,CASSQDEEVNSYNEQFF
TRBJ2-1,TRBV30,NA,NA,TGTGCCTGGAGTAGGGACTTGACCTACAATGAGCAGTTCTTC,CAWSRDLTYNEQFF
TRBJ2-3,TRBV29-1,NA,NA,TGCAGCGTTGGGGTGGGGAGAGGAGATACGCAGTATTTT,CSVGVGRGDTQYF
TRBJ2-7,TRBV12-2,once,NA,TGTGCAAGTCGCCGCTTTAGCTCCTACGAGCAGTACTTC,CASRRFSSYEQYF
TRBJ1-2,TRBV6-2/TRBV6-3,NA,NA,TGTGCCAGCAGTCCGACAGATCTTTATGGCTACACCTTC,CASSPTDLYGYTF
TRBJ1-1,TRBV7-8,NA,NA,TGTGCCAGCAGCTTAGCGTCCGAGGCACTGAACACTGAAGCTTTCTTT,CASSLASEALNTEAFF
TRBJ2-7,TRBV7-2,NA,TRBD1,TGTGCCAGCAGCTTAGTGGTGGACAGGACCTACGAGCAGTACTTC,CASSLVVDRTYEQYF
TRBJ1-5,TRBV19,many,TRBD1,TGTGCCAGTAGGAAGGGACAGGATAGCAATCAGCCCCAGCATTTT,CASRKGQDSNQPQHF
TRBJ2-7,TRBV19,few,NA,TGTGCCAGTAGTATCGGGCGGACTTGGGGATACGAGCAGTACTTC,CASSIGRTWGYEQYF
TRBJ2-2,TRBV19,NA,NA,TGTGCCAGTAGTCTTAAGGGGAGGAGGGACACCGGGGAGCTGTTTTTT,CASSLKGRRDTGELFF
TRBJ2-5,TRBV28,NA,NA,TGTGCCAGCAACCTTCGGACACTGGGGGGAGAGACCCAGTACTTC,CASNLRTLGGETQYF
TRBJ2-1,TRBV2,NA,TRBD1,TGTGCCAGCAGCGGACAGGGATACAATGAGCAGTTCTTC,CASSGQGYNEQFF
TRBJ2-1,TRBV5-1,NA,TRBD2,TGCGCCAGCAGCCCCGGGACTAGCGGGAGCAATGAGCAGTTCTTC,CASSPGTSGSNEQFF
TRBJ2-3,TRBV1,NA,NA,TGCACCAGCAGCCAAGGAAGATTGGGGGGAGATACGCAGTATTTT,CTSSQGRLGGDTQYF
TRBJ2-1,TRBV29-1,NA,TRBD2,TGCAGCGCCGTACTAGCGGGATCATACAATGAGCAGTTCTTC,CSAVLAGSYNEQFF
TRBJ2-1,TRBV6-2/TRBV6-3,NA,TRBD2,TGTGCCAGCAGCCCGGGACTAGCGGGAGGAGGGGGTTACAATGAGCAGTTCTTC,CASSPGLAGGGGYNEQFF
TRBJ1-2,TRBV6-5,few,NA,TGTGCCAGCAGTTTCCTACCGCGGGGAGGCTACACCTTC,CASSFLPRGGYTF
TRBJ2-7,TRBV29-1,once,NA,TGCAGCGTTACCCGGCAGGGGGGTCTCTACGAGCAGTACTTC,CSVTRQGGLYEQYF
TRBJ2-7,TRBV29-1,NA,TRBD1,TGCAGCGTCAGTCGGGACAGGGCTCTCGAGCAGTACTTC,CSVSRDRALEQYF
TRBJ1-4,TRBV19,NA,NA,TGTGCCAGTAGTCGCGGGGGCAGGGGCTCTAATGAAAAACTGTTTTTT,CASSRGGRGSNEKLFF
TRBJ2-1,TRBV18,few,NA,TGTGCCAGCTCACCACCGAGCTCCTACAATGAGCAGTTCTTC,CASSPPSSYNEQFF
TRBJ2-7,TRBV4-2,NA,TRBD1,TGTGCCAGCAGCCAACGGGGACAGGGTCCAGACGAGCAGTACTTC,CASSQRGQGPDEQYF
TRBJ2-1,TRBV7-3,NA,TRBD2,TGTGCCAGCAGCTTCCGGACTAGCGGGGCCGATGAGCAGTTCTTC,CASSFRTSGADEQFF
TRBJ2-1,TRBV18,NA,TRBD2,TGTGCCAGCTCACCACAGACTAGCGGGAGGGTTGAGCAGTTCTTC,CASSPQTSGRVEQFF
TRBJ2-5,TRBV28,NA,NA,TGTGCCAGCAGTTTACCGCCAGGGTCAGGGGAAGAGACCCAGTACTTC,CASSLPPGSGEETQYF
TRBJ2-1,TRBV24-1,NA,TRBD2,TGTGCCACCAGTGATATTAGCGGGAGTAATGAGCAGTTCTTC,CATSDISGSNEQFF
TRBJ2-7,TRBV10-3,NA,TRBD2,TGTGCCCTCCAGAGGGACGGGGGGGCCTCCTACGAGCAGTACTTC,CALQRDGGASYEQYF
TRBJ2-3,TRBV5-1,NA,TRBD2,TGCGCCAGCTGCATAGCGGGGGGCCTAACAGATACGCAGTATTTT,CASCIAGGLTDTQYF
TRBJ1-6,TRBV6-5,NA,NA,TGTGCCAGCAGTCCGGGGAGGCCCGAGAGATCACCCCTCCACTTT,CASSPGRPERSPLHF
TRBJ1-5,TRBV2,NA,NA,TGTGCCAGCAGTGACGGGGGGCGAGGGCAGCCCCAGCATTTT,CASSDGGRGQPQHF
TRBJ1-2,TRBV28,NA,TRBD1,TGTGCCAGCAGTTTAACGGGACAGGGGGCCGGTGACTATGGCTACACCTTC,CASSLTGQGAGDYGYTF
TRBJ1-2,TRBV7-2,NA,TRBD1,TGTGCCAGCAGCCTAAGACAGGGGGATGGCTACACCTTC,CASSLRQGDGYTF
TRBJ1-6,TRBV3-1/TRBV3-2,NA,TRBD1,TGTGCCAGCAGCCCCGGACAGGGGACACCCCTCCACTTT,CASSPGQGTPLHF
TRBJ2-7,TRBV4-3,NA,TRBD2,TGCGCCAGCAGCCAAGATATGTTGGGGACTAGCCTCGGCGAGCAGTACTTC,CASSQDMLGTSLGEQYF